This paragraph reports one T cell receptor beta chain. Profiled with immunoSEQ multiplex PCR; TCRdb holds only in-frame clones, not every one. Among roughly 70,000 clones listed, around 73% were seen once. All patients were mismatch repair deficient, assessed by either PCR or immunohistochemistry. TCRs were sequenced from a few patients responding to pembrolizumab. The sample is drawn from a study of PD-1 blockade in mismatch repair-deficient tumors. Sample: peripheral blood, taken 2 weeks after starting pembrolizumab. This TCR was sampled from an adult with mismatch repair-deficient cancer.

The CDR3, as DNA: TGTGCCAGCAGTTCGGGGAATTACAACACTGAAGCTTTCTTT. Translation gives CASSSGNYNTEAFF. The rearrangement links TRBV6-6 to TRBJ1-1; D gene unclear. V lost 4 bases and J lost 2, with 11 bases in between. Germline-derived CDR1 and CDR2 are MNHNY and SVGAGI (reference sequence). This CDR3 spans 14 amino acids.